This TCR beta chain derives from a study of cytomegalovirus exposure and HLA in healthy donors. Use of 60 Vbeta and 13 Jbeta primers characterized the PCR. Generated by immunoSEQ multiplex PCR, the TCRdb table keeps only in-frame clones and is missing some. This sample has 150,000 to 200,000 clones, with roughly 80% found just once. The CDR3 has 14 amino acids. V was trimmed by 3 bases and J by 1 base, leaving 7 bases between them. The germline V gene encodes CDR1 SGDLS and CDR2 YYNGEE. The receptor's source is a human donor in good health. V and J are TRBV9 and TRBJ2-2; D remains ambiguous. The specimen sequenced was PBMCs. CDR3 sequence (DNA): TGTGCCAGCAGCGGAGTTAGGAACACCGGGGAGCTGTTTTTT. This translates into CASSGVRNTGELFF. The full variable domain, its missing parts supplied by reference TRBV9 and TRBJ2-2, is DSGVTQTPKHLITATGQRVTLRCSPRSGDLSVYWYQQSLDQGLQFLIQYYNGEERAKGNILERFSAQQFPDLHSELNLSSLELGDSALYFCASSGVRNTGELFFGEGSRLTVL.